The next 18 T cell receptor beta chains were all read from a single sample in a study of shared clonotypes between healthy human individuals. Libraries were prepared by immunoSEQ multiplex PCR; TCRdb keeps only in-frame clonotypes and omits some of them. Among roughly 2 million clones listed, about 94% were seen once. Sequencing used naive CD4+ T cells sorted from blood. Subset given: CD45RA+ positively selected. Receptor source: a man aged 18 to 35 in good health.

V usage is TRBV2 and J usage is TRBJ2-5; 11 bases agree with TRBD2. The CDR3 is made up of 15 amino acids. V was clipped by 7 bases and J by 4 bases; unmatched bases: 8. Germline CDR1 reads SNHLY; CDR2 reads FYNNEI. The CDR3 here is CASTLSGTSGETQYF. The CDR3 DNA reads as TGTGCCAGCACCCTATCCGGGACTAGCGGAGAGACCCAGTACTTC.

The CDR3 DNA sequence: TGTGCCACCCATAAAGCGGGGCGACTGAATGAGCAGTTCTTC. This translates into CATHKAGRLNEQFF. The V and J genes are TRBV6-5 and TRBJ2-1; 7 bases are shared with TRBD2. This CDR3 spans 14 amino acids. Germline CDR1 reads MNHEY; CDR2 reads SVGAGI. V shed 10 bases and J 7 bases; nucleotides not matched to a gene: 13.

The rearrangement links TRBV11-3 to TRBJ2-1; D gene ambiguous. Germline V gives CDR1 SGHNT, CDR2 YENEEA. V lost 5 bases and J lost 3, with 8 bases in between. The CDR3 has 13 amino acids. CDR3 nucleotides: TGTGCCAGCAGCCAAAGGGACTACAATGAGCAGTTCTTC. It codes for CASSQRDYNEQFF.

The chain has TRBV2 and TRBJ1-1; no definite D call. Germline-derived CDR1 and CDR2 are SNHLY and FYNNEI. The CDR3 runs to 15 residues. V gave up 2 bases and J gave up 4 bases, with 14 bases separating them. Here the CDR3 reads CASSERAGGITEAFF. The CDR3 nucleotides read TGTGCCAGCAGTGAACGGGCGGGTGGGATCACTGAAGCTTTCTTT.

The chain links TRBV9 to TRBJ2-5, with D perhaps matching TRBD1 (6 bases). Germline V gene lookup returns CDR1 SGDLS and CDR2 YYNGEE. Trimming pared 4 bases from V and 3 bases from J, leaving 19 bases between. This CDR3 is built from 16 residues. In DNA form, the CDR3 reads TGTGCCAGCAGCTTTGGTACAGGGATAGGAAAAGAGACCCAGTACTTC. Protein sequence: CASSFGTGIGKETQYF. The whole variable domain, filled in from reference TRBV9 and TRBJ2-5, reads DSGVTQTPKHLITATGQRVTLRCSPRSGDLSVYWYQQSLDQGLQFLIQYYNGEERAKGNILERFSAQQFPDLHSELNLSSLELGDSALYFCASSFGTGIGKETQYFGPGTRLLVL.

This clone was picked up one time. The J gene is TRBJ1-1, the V gene TRBV28; a possible D gene is TRBD1 (6 bases). The CDR3 sequence is 11 residues long. Germline-derived CDR1 and CDR2 are MDHEN and SYDVKM. With 3 bases removed from V and 10 bases from J, the gap between germline ends came to 9 bases. For the CDR3, the DNA is TGTGCCAGCAGTTTCGACAGGAGAGCTTTCTTT. It specifies CASSFDRRAFF.

The rearrangement uses TRBV6-5 and TRBJ2-7; TRBD1 matches 8 bases. CDR3 size: 14 residues. CDR1 is MNHEY and CDR2 is SVGAGI in the germline V gene. J gave up 2 bases and V 5 bases, and 5 bases lay outside the gene matches. CDR3 sequence: CASSKTGATYEQYF. CDR3 sequence (DNA): TGTGCCAGCAGTAAGACAGGGGCAACCTACGAGCAGTACTTC.

The V and J genes are TRBV6-6 and TRBJ1-2; 9 nucleotides line up with TRBD1. V lost 4 bases and J lost 2; bases outside the gene matches: 2. The CDR3 extends over 14 amino acids. The V gene's germline CDR1 is MNHNY and CDR2 SVGAGI (reference sequence). CDR3 sequence reads: CASSSTGGNYGYTF. In DNA form, the CDR3 reads TGTGCCAGCAGTTCAACAGGGGGCAACTATGGCTACACCTTC.

This chain connects TRBV4-3 to TRBJ2-7; 7 bases map to TRBD1. The CDR3 has 15 residues. The V gene's germline CDR1 is LGHNA and CDR2 YSLEER. Trimming cost V 4 bases and J 3 bases; bases outside gene matches: 9. In DNA, the CDR3 is TGCGCCAGCAGCCCCCAGGTACCAGGGGGCTACGAGCAGTACTTC. This codes for CASSPQVPGGYEQYF.

This clone was counted once. The chain joins TRBV9 to TRBJ1-1, with TRBD1 as a possible D gene (6 bases). Germline V CDR1 and CDR2: SGDLS, YYNGEE. Trimming took off 4 bases at V and 1 base at J, with 14 bases between the two ends. The CDR3 covers 15 residues. DNA for the CDR3: TGTGCCAGCAGCTCGTTAGGGACACCGAACACTGAAGCTTTCTTT. Translated, it gives CASSSLGTPNTEAFF.

V gene TRBV30 combines with J gene TRBJ2-2, with 13 bases matching TRBD2. CDR1 is GTSNPN, CDR2 SVGIG, per germline (reference sequence). CDR3 size: 15 residues. Trimming at V came to 1 base and at J to 5 bases, leaving 1 base not matched to a gene. This CDR3 reads CAWSGLAGGTGELFF. In DNA, the CDR3 is TGTGCCTGGAGTGGACTAGCGGGGGGTACCGGGGAGCTGTTTTTT. Complete variable domain (other parts from reference TRBV30 and TRBJ2-2): SQTIHQWPATLVQPVGSPLSLECTVEGTSNPNLYWYRQAAGRGLQLLFYSVGIGQISSEVPQNLSASRPQDRQFILSSKKLLLSDSGFYLCAWSGLAGGTGELFFGEGSRLTVL.

This rearrangement joins TRBV9 to TRBJ1-2; the D gene is possibly TRBD1 (5 bases). From germline, CDR1 is SGDLS and CDR2 YYNGEE. This CDR3 contains 14 residues. The germline V and J ends were trimmed by 3 bases and 7 bases, with 16 bases remaining between them. Written as DNA, the CDR3 is TGTGCCAGCAGCGGACAGTTAGGAGTGGGTGGCTACACCTTC. Its translation: CASSGQLGVGGYTF. Full variable domain (remainder filled in from reference TRBV9 and TRBJ1-2): DSGVTQTPKHLITATGQRVTLRCSPRSGDLSVYWYQQSLDQGLQFLIQYYNGEERAKGNILERFSAQQFPDLHSELNLSSLELGDSALYFCASSGQLGVGGYTFGSGTRLTVV.

V is TRBV7-9 and J is TRBJ2-5; D gene ambiguous. The length of the CDR3 is 16 residues. Trimming shortened V by 4 bases and J by 5 bases, and 20 bases separated the two germline ends. Germline V lookup: CDR1 SEHNR, CDR2 FQNEAQ (reference sequence). The DNA of the CDR3 is TGTGCCAGCAGCTCTGCAGGAAGAGGCATTGTGGAGACCCAGTACTTC. This translates into CASSSAGRGIVETQYF.

The V gene is TRBV5-6, the J gene TRBJ1-5, with 7 bases fitting TRBD1. The CDR3 spans 14 residues. Germline V CDR1 and CDR2: SGHDT, YYEEEE. V gave up 1 base and J gave up 11 bases; unmatched junction bases: 9. The CDR3 protein is CASSLSGGTSTQHF. The DNA for the CDR3 is TGTGCCAGCAGCTTGTCAGGGGGAACAAGTACCCAGCATTTT.

V gene TRBV7-9 combines with J gene TRBJ1-2; D is unclear. V lost 1 base and J 10 bases, leaving 19 bases between the germline ends. Germline V gene data show CDR1 as SEHNR and CDR2 as FQNEAQ (reference sequence). CDR3 length: 15 amino acids. In DNA form, the CDR3 reads TGTGCCAGCAGCTTAGGGTGGGAAGGGAGCCCTCTCTACACCTTC. Amino acid sequence: CASSLGWEGSPLYTF.

The chain has TRBV6-1 and TRBJ1-2; the match to TRBD1 covers 10 bases. CDR3 size: 18 residues. Trimming cost V 4 bases and J 7 bases; bases outside gene matches: 18. Germline lookup yields CDR1 MNHNS and CDR2 SASEGT. CDR3 nucleotides: TGTGCCAGCAGTGCCGCACCGTTGACAGGGGGCTTTGTAAGTGGCTACACCTTC. This gives the protein CASSAAPLTGGFVSGYTF.

V is TRBV5-6 and J is TRBJ2-3; the D gene is possibly TRBD2 (5 bases). This CDR3 contains 13 residues. Germline CDR1 reads SGHDT; CDR2 reads YYEEEE. Trimming removed 4 bases from V and 6 bases from J, with 12 bases in between. CDR3 in amino acids: CASSPGVPDTQYF. The CDR3 nucleotides read TGTGCCAGCAGCCCCGGGGTGCCGGATACGCAGTATTTT. The full variable domain, in which reference TRBV5-6 and TRBJ2-3 provide the parts outside the CDR3, is DAGVTQSPTHLIKTRGQQVTLRCSPKSGHDTVSWYQQALGQGPQFIFQYYEEEERQRGNFPDRFSGHQFPNYSSELNVNALLLGDSALYLCASSPGVPDTQYFGPGTRLTVL.

The V and J genes are TRBV4-3 and TRBJ2-3; 12 positions agree with TRBD2. V dropped 3 bases and J dropped 5; count of bases not matched to a gene: 6. There are 16 residues in the CDR3. CDR1 LGHNA and CDR2 YSLEER come from the germline V gene. Written as DNA, the CDR3 is TGCGCCAGCAGCCAGCGGACGGGACTAGCGGGAGATACGCAGTATTTT. Translating it yields CASSQRTGLAGDTQYF.